Presented here are 3 T cell receptor beta chains from one specimen sequenced in a study of blood T cell repertoires in COVID-19. Measured with immunoSEQ multiplex PCR; TCRdb has only the in-frame clones, and not every one. The table records about 210,000 clones, approximately 90% of them present only once. The sequenced sample was peripheral blood. The receptors originated from a man in his 70s with acute or convalescent COVID-19.

The chain joins TRBV4-1 to TRBJ1-6, with D possibly matching TRBD1 (6 bases). CDR1 MGHRA and CDR2 YSYEKL come from the germline V gene. Trimming cost V 0 bases and J 8 bases, with 17 bases left between them. The CDR3 spans 17 residues. CDR3 DNA: TGCGCCAGCAGCCAAGATTGGCCAGGGACAAGCTATTCACCCCTCCACTTT. Its protein product is CASSQDWPGTSYSPLHF.

This rearrangement joins TRBV7-9 to TRBJ1-1, with 8 bases that match TRBD1. The germline V gene has CDR1 SEHNR and CDR2 FQNEAQ (reference sequence). Trimming at V came to 5 bases and at J to 5 bases, leaving 4 bases not matched to a gene. The CDR3 spans 13 residues. CDR3 DNA: TGTGCCAGCAGCCGGACAGGGTTTACTGAAGCTTTCTTT. Translated, it gives CASSRTGFTEAFF.

This clone was seen more than once but under ten times. The rearrangement joins TRBV18 to TRBJ2-5; 9 nucleotides match TRBD1. V was pared by 5 bases and J by 7 bases, with 8 bases of the junction left unmatched. Germline values: CDR1 KGHSH, CDR2 LQKENI. CDR3 size: 14 residues. The CDR3 spells CASSSSGQGVTQYF. The CDR3 DNA sequence: TGTGCCAGCTCATCCTCGGGACAGGGTGTGACCCAGTACTTC.